This entry is about one T cell receptor beta chain. Its antigen is unknown. No base-level quality is on record; no much larger clone is a single base apart. This sample was taken from a study of blood T cell repertoires in COVID-19 (dated by TCRdb to between 2020 and 2021). About the study as a whole: The collaborator samples originated in the United States, Italy and Spain and spanned the acute and convalescent phases of COVID-19. Deeply sampled blood TCRbeta repertoires from subjects exposed to, actively infected with, or recovered from COVID-19 were included in the dataset. The material from the prospective study consisted of cDNA or gDNA derived from T cells, B-cell-depleted T cells, or PBMCs. Samples came from the ongoing ImmuneRACE study (first 160 participants) plus 1,254 subjects from 6 global collaborators. Where available, HLA class I and class II types were obtained from metadata supplied by the sample provider rather than from assay-based typing. The sample metadata nearly always contained a de-identified subject ID, COVID-19 status, age in years and sex. The repertoires were released in a freely available public database intended as a resource for research on the immune response to SARS-CoV-2. General findings and caveats noted by the study authors: The amount of clinical and demographic metadata varied by source and participant and was provided uncurated.

One collaborating source in Seattle enrolled patients during active infection and followed them longitudinally through the course of disease. Each collaborating institution followed its own protocols to collect whole blood in K2EDTA tubes. For TCRbeta analysis, collaborator samples were shipped as frozen whole blood, as isolated PBMCs, or as DNA extracted from either sample type. Cut back by 6 bases and 7 bases, the V and J ends lie 9 bases apart. The CDR3 runs 12 residues from the cysteine to the phenylalanine. The retained sequence is limited to the CDR3, 36 bases, with the frame set at the first base. As encoded in the germline V gene, CDR1 is SNHLY while CDR2 is FYNNEI. TCRbeta CDR3 regions were amplified from genomic DNA by means of the immunoSEQ Assay, a bias-controlled multiplex PCR. Under the source paper's analysis protocol: The number of nucleated cells in each sample was estimated by amplification of reference gene primers within the assay. Sequence reads were collapsed and filtered to measure the absolute abundance of every unique TCRbeta CDR3 rearrangement. For each sample, productive Simpson clonality was calculated as the square root of Simpson's diversity index across productive rearrangements. Held by TCRdb, this immuneACCESS table contains in-frame sequences only and omits some clones. Under half of the omission traces to an unresolved V gene where checked; the cause of the rest is unknown. That table gives V, J and clone size, and the DNA gave D and trimming. The sample table lists about 160,000 clones, roughly 90% of them with a count of one. Jointly, the top ten make up 4.5% to 5% of the sample.

This TCR was recovered from a man aged 30 to 45 with COVID-19, enrolled during active disease. The sequence is built from TRBV2 and TRBJ1-4; the D gene cannot be named for sure. Sequencing was done on a sample of peripheral blood. The DNA is as follows: TGTGCCAGCAGGGTAACCGGTGAAAAACTGTTTTTT. The translation is CASRVTGEKLFF.